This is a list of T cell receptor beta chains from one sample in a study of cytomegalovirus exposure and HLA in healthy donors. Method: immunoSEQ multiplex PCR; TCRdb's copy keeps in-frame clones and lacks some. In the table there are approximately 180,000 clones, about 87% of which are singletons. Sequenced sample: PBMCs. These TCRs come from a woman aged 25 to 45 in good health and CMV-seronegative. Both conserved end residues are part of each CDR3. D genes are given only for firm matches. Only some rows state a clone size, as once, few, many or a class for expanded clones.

CDR3nt: TGTGCCAGCAGCTTAAGAGGGAAGGTCTACGAGCAGTACTTC
CDR3aa: CASSLRGKVYEQYF
len: 14
v_gene: TRBV11-2
abundance: .
d_gene: .
j_gene: TRBJ2-7

CDR3nt: TGTGCCAGCAGTAGCGGGGTAACCACAGATACGCAGTATTTT
CDR3aa: CASSSGVTTDTQYF
len: 14
v_gene: TRBV6-5
abundance: .
d_gene: TRBD2
j_gene: TRBJ2-3

CDR3nt: TGTGCCAGCAGCTTATCACAGACGAACACTGAAGCTTTCTTT
CDR3aa: CASSLSQTNTEAFF
len: 14
v_gene: TRBV7-8
abundance: .
d_gene: .
j_gene: TRBJ1-1

CDR3nt: TGTGCCAGCAGCTTAGGGGCCAGGGGGTCAGCCATTCAGTACTTC
CDR3aa: CASSLGARGSAIQYF
len: 15
v_gene: TRBV7-2
abundance: .
d_gene: TRBD1
j_gene: TRBJ2-4

CDR3nt: TGTGCCAGTAGTACATGGGGACAGAGTAACTATGGCTACACCTTC
CDR3aa: CASSTWGQSNYGYTF
len: 15
v_gene: TRBV19
abundance: .
d_gene: TRBD1
j_gene: TRBJ1-2

CDR3nt: TGTGCCAGCAGCTCCGGACAGGGCCAAAAAGAGACCCAGTACTTC
CDR3aa: CASSSGQGQKETQYF
len: 15
v_gene: TRBV5-4
abundance: .
d_gene: TRBD1
j_gene: TRBJ2-5

CDR3nt: TGTGCCAGCAGTGAAGAACAGGGCAAGCCGGAAAAACTGTTTTTT
CDR3aa: CASSEEQGKPEKLFF
len: 15
v_gene: TRBV6-1
abundance: .
d_gene: .
j_gene: TRBJ1-4

CDR3nt: TGTGCCAGCAGCCAAGACAGGGGGCGACGAAGCTACGAGCAGTACTTC
CDR3aa: CASSQDRGRRSYEQYF
len: 16
v_gene: TRBV5-4
abundance: .
d_gene: TRBD1
j_gene: TRBJ2-7

CDR3nt: TGTGCCAGCAGGCGCGCCCGAGGCACTGAAGCTTTCTTT
CDR3aa: CASRRARGTEAFF
len: 13
v_gene: TRBV6-5
abundance: .
d_gene: .
j_gene: TRBJ1-1

CDR3nt: TGCGCCAGCAGTGCTCAGGGGGCGCGGACCGGGGAGCTGTTTTTT
CDR3aa: CASSAQGARTGELFF
len: 15
v_gene: TRBV10-1
abundance: .
d_gene: TRBD1
j_gene: TRBJ2-2

CDR3nt: TGTGCCAGCAGTCCGCGCGGAGGGACAGGGATAAACACTGAAGCTTTCTTT
CDR3aa: CASSPRGGTGINTEAFF
len: 17
v_gene: TRBV27
abundance: .
d_gene: TRBD1
j_gene: TRBJ1-1

CDR3nt: TGTGCCACCAGCAGAGAAGGGGGAGATAATTCACCCCTCCACTTT
CDR3aa: CATSREGGDNSPLHF
len: 15
v_gene: TRBV15
abundance: .
d_gene: .
j_gene: TRBJ1-6

CDR3nt: TGTGCCAGCGGGGGCAAGAATCCGGGAAAACTGTTTTTT
CDR3aa: CASGGKNPGKLFF
len: 13
v_gene: TRBV7-4
abundance: .
d_gene: .
j_gene: TRBJ1-4

CDR3nt: TGCGCCAGCAGCCTTGGGGCAGGGGGCGGGGAGACCCAGTACTTC
CDR3aa: CASSLGAGGGETQYF
len: 15
v_gene: TRBV10-2
abundance: .
d_gene: TRBD1
j_gene: TRBJ2-5

CDR3nt: TGCGCCAGCAGTCCCCCGGCCGGGACTAGGTACTTC
CDR3aa: CASSPPAGTRYF
len: 12
v_gene: TRBV4-1
abundance: .
d_gene: TRBD2
j_gene: TRBJ2-5

CDR3nt: TGTGCCAGCAGCTTAGCGCACAGGGTGAACACTGAAGCTTTCTTT
CDR3aa: CASSLAHRVNTEAFF
len: 15
v_gene: TRBV7-8
abundance: .
d_gene: .
j_gene: TRBJ1-1

CDR3nt: TGCGCCAGCAGTGAGCATAAGGGGTACAATGAGCAGTTCTTC
CDR3aa: CASSEHKGYNEQFF
len: 14
v_gene: TRBV10-1
abundance: once
d_gene: .
j_gene: TRBJ2-1

CDR3nt: TGTGCCAGCAGCTTGGTACAGACCCCTCAAGATACGCAGTATTTT
CDR3aa: CASSLVQTPQDTQYF
len: 15
v_gene: TRBV7-9
abundance: .
d_gene: .
j_gene: TRBJ2-3

CDR3nt: TGTGCCAGCATCTACGGGGGGGACAGGGTCGTTGCACCCCTCCACTTT
CDR3aa: CASIYGGDRVVAPLHF
len: 16
v_gene: TRBV7-2
abundance: once
d_gene: TRBD1
j_gene: TRBJ1-6

CDR3nt: TGTGCCAGCAGCCATGCGTCTTTAGGGGTAGGGGGCTACACCTTC
CDR3aa: CASSHASLGVGGYTF
len: 15
v_gene: TRBV14
abundance: .
d_gene: .
j_gene: TRBJ1-2

CDR3nt: TGTGCCAGCCGAGGAGACACCGGGGAGCTGTTTTTT
CDR3aa: CASRGDTGELFF
len: 12
v_gene: TRBV6-5
abundance: .
d_gene: .
j_gene: TRBJ2-2

CDR3nt: TGTGCCAGCAGCCCAAGACTCCCAACCTTCTACGACATTCAGTACTTC
CDR3aa: CASSPRLPTFYDIQYF
len: 16
v_gene: TRBV11-2
abundance: .
d_gene: .
j_gene: TRBJ2-4

CDR3nt: TGTGCCAGCACACAATTCTCCTACAATGAGCAGTTCTTC
CDR3aa: CASTQFSYNEQFF
len: 13
v_gene: TRBV6-1
abundance: once
d_gene: .
j_gene: TRBJ2-1

CDR3nt: TGTGCCAGCAGCTCGACCGGGACAGGTGGTGAGCAGTACTTC
CDR3aa: CASSSTGTGGEQYF
len: 14
v_gene: TRBV5-4
abundance: .
d_gene: TRBD1
j_gene: TRBJ2-7

CDR3nt: TGCGCCAGCACTAAACGGCCGGGACAGGGTAATGAAAAACTGTTTTTT
CDR3aa: CASTKRPGQGNEKLFF
len: 16
v_gene: TRBV10-1
abundance: .
d_gene: TRBD1
j_gene: TRBJ1-4